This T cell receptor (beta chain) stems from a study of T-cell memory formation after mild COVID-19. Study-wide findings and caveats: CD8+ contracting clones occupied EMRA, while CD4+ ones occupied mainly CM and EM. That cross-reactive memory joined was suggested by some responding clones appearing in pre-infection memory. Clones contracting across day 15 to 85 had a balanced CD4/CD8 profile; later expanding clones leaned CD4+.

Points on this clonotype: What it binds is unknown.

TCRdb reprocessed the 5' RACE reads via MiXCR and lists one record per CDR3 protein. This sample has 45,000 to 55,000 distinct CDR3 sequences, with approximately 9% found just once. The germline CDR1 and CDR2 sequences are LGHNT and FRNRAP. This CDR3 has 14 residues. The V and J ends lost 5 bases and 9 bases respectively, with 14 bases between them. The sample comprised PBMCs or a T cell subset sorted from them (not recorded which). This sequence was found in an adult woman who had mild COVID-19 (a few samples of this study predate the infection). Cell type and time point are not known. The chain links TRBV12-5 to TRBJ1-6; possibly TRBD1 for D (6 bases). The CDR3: CASGTQGSGSPLHF. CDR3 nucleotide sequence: TGTGCTAGTGGTACACAGGGAAGCGGTTCACCCCTCCACTTT.